This TCR beta chain appears in the sequencing data of a study of blood T cell repertoires in COVID-19. Overall study context: Samples came from the United States, Italy and Spain, spanning acute and convalescent COVID-19. The cDNA or gDNA used as material had been derived from T cells, B-cell-depleted T cells, or PBMCs.

Authors' analysis steps: Amplification with reference gene primers provided the estimates of nucleated cell counts. Repertoires were generated with immunoSEQ multiplex PCR, while TCRdb's copy carries only in-frame clones and drops some. V and J calls and clone size are given by that table; D and trimming were obtained from the DNA. Of 60,000 to 85,000 clones detected, roughly 86% appear once; the ten largest clones hold over 30%. Only one count was recorded for this clone. The CDR3 is made up of 15 amino acids. The V gene end was trimmed by 3 bases and the J gene end by 2 bases; junction bases not matched to a gene: 4. The V gene's germline CDR1 is KGHSH and CDR2 LQKENI.

The TCR originated in a man between 65 and 85 years old with acute or convalescent COVID-19. The chain couples TRBV18 to TRBJ2-7; 10 bases line up with TRBD1. The source material was peripheral blood. This CDR3 reads CASSPRTGGPYEQYF. DNA for the CDR3: TGTGCCAGCTCACCTCGGACAGGGGGTCCCTACGAGCAGTACTTC.